The 31 T cell receptor beta chains presented below share a single source sample, sequenced in a study of immune evolution from preneoplasia to lung adenocarcinoma (dated by TCRdb to the early 2020s). The method behind the library was the immunoSEQ multiplex PCR assay. This is the immuneACCESS table as TCRdb keeps it, with only in-frame sequences that have V and J called. A part of the clones is gone; compared with another copy, unresolved V genes explain less than half, and the rest is unexplained. Recorded for this sample are about 4,600 clones; 65% to 85% of them occurred a single time. Approximately 12% of the sample goes to the ten largest clones. Sequencing was carried out using FFPE normal lung tissue adjacent to the tumor. The receptors come from a person aged 45 to 69 with lung adenocarcinoma.

The chain joins TRBV11-2 to TRBJ2-1; possibly TRBD2 for D (6 bases). The CDR3 covers 14 residues. Germline CDR1 SGHAT, CDR2 FQNNGV. Trimming took 2 bases from V and 2 from J, leaving 7 bases between them. The CDR3 coding sequence is TGTGCCAGCAGCTTAAGCGGGCCCTACAATGAGCAGTTCTTC. Its protein product is CASSLSGPYNEQFF.

The genes are TRBV28 and TRBJ2-2; 9 bases line up with TRBD1. Trimming took 6 bases from V and 0 from J; bases not matched to a gene: 8. From germline, CDR1 is MDHEN and CDR2 SYDVKM. This CDR3 is built from 17 residues. The CDR3 DNA reads as TGTGCCAGCAGGGGTAATGACAGGGGGACGAACACCGGGGAGCTGTTTTTT. This sequence encodes CASRGNDRGTNTGELFF.

The rearrangement joins TRBV7-9 to TRBJ2-3; the D is unclear. V gave up 5 bases and J gave up 2 bases, with 17 bases separating them. The germline CDR1 and CDR2 sequences are SEHNR and FQNEAQ (reference sequence). The CDR3 contains 16 residues. CDR3 in amino acids: CASSPYLITPTDTQYF. For the CDR3, the DNA is TGTGCCAGCAGCCCCTACCTCATAACCCCCACAGATACGCAGTATTTT. The complete variable domain, with remaining parts taken from reference TRBV7-9 and TRBJ2-3, reads DTGVSQNPRHKITKRGQNVTFRCDPISEHNRLYWYRQTLGQGPEFLTYFQNEAQLEKSRLLSDRFSAERPKGSFSTLEIQRTEQGDSAMYLCASSPYLITPTDTQYFGPGTRLTVL.

This clone has only a few counts. The V call is TRBV4-3, the J call TRBJ2-6, with TRBD1 as a possible D gene (5 bases). This CDR3 comprises 16 residues. Germline assignment: CDR1 LGHNA and CDR2 YSLEER. The germline V and J ends were trimmed by 0 bases and 4 bases, with 10 bases remaining between them. CDR3 residues: CASSQDLGAGANVLTF. CDR3 nucleotide sequence: TGCGCCAGCAGCCAAGATTTAGGGGCCGGGGCCAACGTCCTGACTTTC.

CDR3 nucleotides: TGTGCCTGGAGTCGTCTAGCGGTCTACGAGCAGTACTTC. Protein product: CAWSRLAVYEQYF. The rearrangement joins TRBV30 to TRBJ2-7, with 7 bases aligning to TRBD2. Trimming at V came to 2 bases and at J to 3 bases, leaving 4 bases not matched to a gene. Germline loops: CDR1 GTSNPN, CDR2 SVGIG (reference sequence). The CDR3 covers 13 residues.

The count of this clone is one. The chain links TRBV30 to TRBJ2-1; perhaps TRBD2 as D (5 bases). Germline V gene lookup returns CDR1 GTSNPN and CDR2 SVGIG (reference sequence). The CDR3 is made up of 15 amino acids. Trimming left V 2 bases short and J 3 bases short, with 14 bases between. The CDR3 here is CAWSNIALIYNEQFF. The CDR3 bases are TGTGCCTGGAGTAACATAGCGCTAATCTACAATGAGCAGTTCTTC.

The J gene is TRBJ1-2, the V gene TRBV28; D is unclear. Trimming left V 6 bases short and J 5 bases short, with 10 bases between. The CDR3 covers 12 residues. Germline CDR1 MDHEN, CDR2 SYDVKM. The CDR3 bases are TGTGCCAGCAGGCGGTGGACTTATGGCTACACCTTC. Its protein is CASRRWTYGYTF.

This clone was seen a few times. This chain uses TRBV4-2 with TRBJ2-1; D unresolved. V was pared by 5 bases and J by 0 bases, with 17 bases between. The CDR3 has 17 residues. Germline-derived CDR1 and CDR2 are LGHNA and YNFKEQ. The DNA for the CDR3 is TGTGCCAGCAGCGAGAGACTTACACACACCTCCTACAATGAGCAGTTCTTC. This encodes CASSERLTHTSYNEQFF.

The chain combines TRBV30 with TRBJ2-1, with 9 bases that match TRBD1. This CDR3 region has 16 residues. The junction had 13 bases not matched to a gene; V was cut back by 2 bases and J by 8 bases. Looked up from germline, CDR1 is GTSNPN and CDR2 is SVGIG (reference sequence). CDR3 region: CAWSIYGTGWSDEQFF. The CDR3 bases are TGTGCCTGGAGTATTTACGGGACAGGGTGGTCCGATGAGCAGTTCTTC.

The V gene is TRBV4-1, the J gene TRBJ1-6; D call uncertain. The CDR3 totals 14 residues. V was clipped by 3 bases and J by 7 bases, with 10 bases between them. The germline V gene has CDR1 MGHRA and CDR2 YSYEKL. CDR3 sequence: CASSHLQENSPLHF. In DNA, the CDR3 is TGCGCCAGCAGCCACCTGCAGGAGAATTCACCCCTCCACTTT.

J is TRBJ2-1 and V is TRBV30, with 9 bases that match TRBD2. The CDR3 has 15 residues. Germline V gene data show CDR1 as GTSNPN and CDR2 as SVGIG (reference sequence). V shed 2 bases, J shed 6 bases, and the junction held 8 bases outside the gene matches. CDR3 region: CAWSRGRAEGNEQFF. The CDR3 DNA sequence: TGTGCCTGGAGTCGCGGGAGGGCCGAAGGCAATGAGCAGTTCTTC.

The chain links TRBV7-6 to TRBJ2-3; perhaps D is TRBD1 or TRBD2 (5 bases each). The V end was cut by 3 bases, the J end by 2 bases, with 12 bases between. The CDR3 runs to 15 residues. CDR1 is SGHVS, CDR2 FNYEAQ, per germline. Here the CDR3 reads CASSFRDRFTDTQYF. In DNA, the CDR3 is TGTGCCAGCAGCTTCCGGGACCGCTTCACAGATACGCAGTATTTT.

The CDR3 spells CASSLGGDLHQPQHF. The CDR3 bases are TGTGCCAGCAGCTTAGGGGGGGACCTTCATCAGCCCCAGCATTTT. V gene TRBV7-9 combines with J gene TRBJ1-5, with a possible D match to TRBD1 (5 bases). The ends were cut back, 1 base at V and 5 bases at J, with 12 bases in the middle. There are 15 residues in the CDR3. CDR1 and CDR2 (germline): SEHNR, FQNEAQ (reference sequence).

The V call is TRBV11-2, the J call TRBJ2-7; 11 bases map to TRBD1. CDR1 and CDR2 (germline): SGHAT, FQNNGV. This CDR3 spans 15 amino acids. Trimming cost V 1 base and J 3 bases; bases outside gene matches: 2. CDR3 region: CASSLAGQGGYEQYF. The CDR3 nucleotides are TGTGCCAGCAGCTTAGCGGGACAGGGGGGCTACGAGCAGTACTTC. Full variable domain (missing parts from reference TRBV11-2 and TRBJ2-7): EAGVAQSPRYKIIEKRQSVAFWCNPISGHATLYWYQQILGQGPKLLIQFQNNGVVDDSQLPKDRFSAERLKGVDSTLKIQPAKLEDSAVYLCASSLAGQGGYEQYFGPGTRLTVT.

This clone appeared a single time. J is TRBJ2-5 and V is TRBV2, with D uncertain. The CDR3 runs 13 residues. The germline V gene has CDR1 SNHLY and CDR2 FYNNEI. Trimming pared 4 bases from V and 4 bases from J, leaving 10 bases between. The CDR3 sequence is CASSAGTGETQYF. Written as DNA, the CDR3 is TGTGCCAGCAGTGCCGGTACTGGAGAGACCCAGTACTTC.

The chain links TRBV11-3 to TRBJ2-3; 14 bases are a match to TRBD2. The V and J ends lost 3 bases and 3 bases, in that order; junction bases with no gene match: 2. The germline V gene has CDR1 SGHNT and CDR2 YENEEA. This CDR3 contains 16 residues. CDR3 residues: CASSFGTSGSTDTQYF. DNA for the CDR3: TGTGCCAGCAGCTTCGGGACTAGCGGGAGTACAGATACGCAGTATTTT.

This chain uses TRBV14 with TRBJ2-6; D may be TRBD1 or TRBD2 (5 bases each). Trimming stripped 2 bases from V and 2 bases from J, with 10 bases between. Germline V gene sequence: CDR1 SGHDN, CDR2 FVKESK. This CDR3 has 16 amino acids. This chain's CDR3 is CASSQRGGTGANVLTF. In nucleotides, the CDR3 is TGTGCCAGCAGCCAACGGGGCGGCACTGGGGCCAACGTCCTGACTTTC.

This rearrangement joins TRBV10-3 to TRBJ2-5; a weak D match, TRBD1 (6 bases). The V end lost 6 bases, the J end lost 4 bases, and 15 bases lay between the germline ends. CDR3 size: 14 residues. Germline assignment: CDR1 ENHRY and CDR2 SYGVKD. The CDR3 coding sequence is TGTGCCATCAGAAGCGGCGAGGGGGTAGAGACCCAGTACTTC. This gives the protein CAIRSGEGVETQYF.

V is TRBV19 and J is TRBJ2-5; the D is unclear. CDR1 and CDR2 (germline): LNHDA, SQIVND (reference sequence). CDR3 length: 13 amino acids. Trimming stripped 1 base from V and 5 bases from J, with 8 bases between. The CDR3 is CASSIGRLETQYF. In nucleotides, the CDR3 is TGTGCCAGTAGTATAGGCAGGTTGGAGACCCAGTACTTC.

This chain uses TRBV9 with TRBJ1-1; D is uncertain. Germline V gene data show CDR1 as SGDLS and CDR2 as YYNGEE. The CDR3 is 13 residues long. The ends were cut back, 1 base at V and 0 bases at J, with 4 bases in the middle. The CDR3 sequence is CASSVTMNTEAFF. CDR3 in DNA: TGTGCCAGCAGCGTAACGATGAACACTGAAGCTTTCTTT.

The chain has TRBV29-1 and TRBJ2-1; 11 bases match TRBD2. The trim removed 6 bases at V and 0 bases at J, leaving 4 bases unmatched. The CDR3 totals 15 residues. CDR1 and CDR2 from the germline V gene are SQVTM and ANQGSEA. CDR3 protein: CSVKTSGSSYNEQFF. The DNA for the CDR3 is TGCAGCGTAAAAACTAGCGGGAGCTCCTACAATGAGCAGTTCTTC.

The genes are TRBV6-5 and TRBJ1-2, with no clear D. V was cut by 0 bases and J by 6 bases, with 11 bases left in between. Germline values: CDR1 MNHEY, CDR2 SVGAGI. The CDR3 extends over 14 amino acids. This CDR3 reads CASSYSSSRDGYTF. The CDR3 nucleotides are TGTGCCAGCAGTTACTCGTCGAGTCGGGATGGCTACACCTTC.

This clone has just one count. J is TRBJ2-5 and V is TRBV29-1; 11 bases align to TRBD1. The CDR3 totals 12 residues. The J segment lost 5 bases and the V segment lost 6 bases, leaving 2 bases of the junction unmatched. Germline V gene sequence: CDR1 SQVTM, CDR2 ANQGSEA. The chain's CDR3 is CSVDRGLETQYF. CDR3 DNA: TGCAGCGTGGACAGGGGGCTGGAGACCCAGTACTTC.

J is TRBJ1-1 and V is TRBV19; no clear D gene. The CDR3 covers 15 residues. Germline values: CDR1 LNHDA, CDR2 SQIVND (reference sequence). Trimming cost V 5 bases and J 0 bases, with 13 bases left between them. The CDR3 region has the DNA TGTGCCAGTAGTCCCCAGTGGGCCCTGAACACTGAAGCTTTCTTT. This sequence encodes CASSPQWALNTEAFF.

The chain couples TRBV30 to TRBJ1-2; possible D gene TRBD1, 5 bases. The CDR3 extends over 13 amino acids. With 7 bases removed from V and 4 bases from J, the gap between germline ends came to 16 bases. Germline values: CDR1 GTSNPN, CDR2 SVGIG (reference sequence). In DNA form, the CDR3 reads TGTGCCTCTGTAAGGGGAAAGATCTATGGCTACACCTTC. Its protein product is CASVRGKIYGYTF.

The genes are TRBV7-6 and TRBJ2-7; 8 bases are a match to TRBD2. V shed 4 bases and J 3 bases; nucleotides not matched to a gene: 11. Germline CDR1 SGHVS, CDR2 FNYEAQ. CDR3 length equals 16 residues. CDR3 sequence reads: CASSYDSSGLNYEQYF. CDR3 nucleotide sequence: TGTGCCAGCAGCTACGACTCTAGCGGGTTAAACTACGAGCAGTACTTC.

The rearrangement joins TRBV2 to TRBJ2-5; D unclear. The ends were cut back, 6 bases at V and 2 bases at J, with 4 bases in the middle. The CDR3 sequence is 11 residues long. Germline V gene lookup returns CDR1 SNHLY and CDR2 FYNNEI. The CDR3 sequence: CASRIQETQYF. In nucleotides, the CDR3 is TGTGCCAGCAGGATTCAAGAGACCCAGTACTTC.

This rearrangement joins TRBV20-1 to TRBJ2-5, with no clear D. Germline lookup yields CDR1 DFQATT and CDR2 SNEGSKA (reference sequence). The V end was cut by 6 bases, the J end by 5 bases, with 7 bases between. The CDR3 runs to 10 residues. CDR3 in amino acids: CSALGETQYF. CDR3 bases: TGCAGTGCCCTGGGGGAGACCCAGTACTTC.

The chain has TRBV7-9 and TRBJ1-5, with D unclear. The ends were cut back, 0 bases at V and 1 base at J, with 7 bases in the middle. The germline CDR1 and CDR2 sequences are SEHNR and FQNEAQ (reference sequence). The CDR3 covers 15 residues. CDR3 amino acids: CASSLAGMSNQPQHF. The CDR3 DNA sequence: TGTGCCAGCAGCTTAGCGGGGATGAGCAATCAGCCCCAGCATTTT.

V and J are TRBV28 and TRBJ1-5, with D hard to call. The CDR3 length is 16 residues. Per the germline V gene, CDR1 is MDHEN and CDR2 is SYDVKM. Trimming shortened V by 5 bases and J by 2 bases, and 16 bases separated the two germline ends. The CDR3 spells CASSPPLGSRNQPQHF. The CDR3 region has the DNA TGTGCCAGCAGTCCCCCCTTGGGCAGCCGCAATCAGCCCCAGCATTTT.

V gene TRBV5-4 combines with J gene TRBJ2-7, with TRBD1 matching over 7 bases. Per germline, CDR1 SGHNT and CDR2 YYREEE (reference sequence). The CDR3 sequence is 14 residues long. Unmatched junction bases numbered 5, after V lost 0 bases and J lost 5 bases. CDR3 bases: TGTGCCAGCAGCTTGGCGGTCAGGGGGAACGAGCAGTACTTC. It translates to CASSLAVRGNEQYF.